This TCR beta chain appears in the sequencing data of a study of control samples from healthy donors and cancer patients. V gave up 4 bases and J gave up 3 bases; unmatched junction bases: 12. CDR3 size: 16 residues. Germline-derived CDR1 and CDR2 are SGHRS and YFSETQ. Data came from immunoSEQ multiplex PCR; TCRdb stores just in-frame clones and leaves some out. This sample yields about 160,000 clones, of which over 85% are seen a single time; about 9.3% belongs to the top ten. The receptor's source is a woman aged 40 to 49 in good health. V is TRBV5-1 and J is TRBJ1-2; TRBD1 matches 7 bases. Sequenced: blood. The CDR3 protein is CASSPGQRPLHYGYTF. DNA of the CDR3: TGCGCCAGCAGCCCGGGACAGCGCCCTCTCCACTATGGCTACACCTTC. Combining the CDR3 with reference TRBV5-1 and TRBJ1-2 gives the whole variable domain KAGVTQTPRYLIKTRGQQVTLSCSPISGHRSVSWYQQTPGQGLQFLFEYFSETQRNKGNFPGRFSGRQFSNSRSEMNVSTLELGDSALYLCASSPGQRPLHYGYTFGSGTRLTVV.